What follows are 8 T cell receptor beta chains derived from one specimen sequenced in a study of cytomegalovirus exposure and HLA in healthy donors. PCR involved 60 Vbeta and 13 Jbeta primers. Here immunoSEQ multiplex PCR was the method, and the copy in TCRdb shows in-frame clones only, minus some. The table records around 190,000 clones, 60% to 85% of them present only once. The specimen sequenced was PBMCs. These TCRs come from a man aged 40-55 years in good health and CMV-seronegative.

The chain carries TRBV27 and TRBJ2-3, with D tentatively TRBD2 (6 bases). Germline V lookup: CDR1 MNHEY, CDR2 SMNVEV (reference sequence). V was pared by 5 bases and J by 2 bases, with 20 bases between. The length of the CDR3 is 17 residues. The CDR3 sequence: CASSPLQRVGATDTQYF. CDR3 in DNA: TGTGCCAGCAGTCCCCTCCAGCGGGTTGGGGCCACAGATACGCAGTATTTT.

The chain has TRBV11-3 and TRBJ2-1; perhaps TRBD2 as D (7 bases). V was pared by 5 bases and J by 4 bases, with 12 bases between. The CDR3 covers 14 residues. Germline V gene data show CDR1 as SGHNT and CDR2 as YENEEA. CDR3 region: CASSAGGLYNEQFF. DNA of the CDR3: TGTGCCAGCAGCGCCGGGGGGCTTTACAATGAGCAGTTCTTC.

This chain joins TRBV19 and TRBJ2-5, with 8 bases identical to TRBD2. The CDR3 sequence is 15 residues long. Germline values: CDR1 LNHDA, CDR2 SQIVND (reference sequence). V trimming: 3 bases; J trimming: 5 bases; junction bases outside the gene matches: 8. DNA of the CDR3: TGTGCCAGTAGTATCGGAGCGGGAGATAGGGAGACCCAGTACTTC. It codes for CASSIGAGDRETQYF. Full variable domain (outside the CDR3, taken from reference TRBV19 and TRBJ2-5): DGGITQSPKYLFRKEGQNVTLSCEQNLNHDAMYWYRQDPGQGLRLIYYSQIVNDFQKGDIAEGYSVSREKKESFPLTVTSAQKNPTAFYLCASSIGAGDRETQYFGPGTRLLVL.

The chain is built from TRBV2 and TRBJ1-2; 7 positions agree with TRBD1. Trimming took 6 bases from V and 4 from J; bases not matched to a gene: 8. This CDR3 is built from 14 residues. Germline-derived CDR1 and CDR2 are SNHLY and FYNNEI. The DNA of the CDR3 is TGTGCCAGCAGGGACCGACAGGGCAGCTATGGCTACACCTTC. It yields the protein CASRDRQGSYGYTF.

The J gene is TRBJ1-6, the V gene TRBV5-4; 7 bases fit TRBD1. This CDR3 spans 15 amino acids. Germline assignment: CDR1 SGHNT and CDR2 YYREEE (reference sequence). The ends lost 4 bases at V and 9 bases at J; junction bases unmatched: 10. The chain's CDR3 is CASSTDRFLGSPLHF. The CDR3 DNA sequence: TGTGCCAGCAGCACGGACAGGTTCCTAGGTTCACCCCTCCACTTT.

Here the CDR3 reads CASSLDTGVLFF. DNA of the CDR3: TGCGCCAGCAGCTTGGACACGGGTGTTCTGTTCTTC. The genes are TRBV5-1 and TRBJ2-1; D uncertain. Trimming removed 0 bases from V and 15 bases from J, with 13 bases in between. Germline V gene lookup returns CDR1 SGHRS and CDR2 YFSETQ. The CDR3 is made up of 12 amino acids.

This chain connects TRBV29-1 to TRBJ2-5; 11 nucleotides agree with TRBD1. Germline V gene lookup returns CDR1 SQVTM and CDR2 ANQGSEA. The V segment lost 6 bases and the J segment 7 bases; nucleotides outside the gene matches: 13. This CDR3 contains 15 residues. DNA for the CDR3: TGCAGCGTCGGGGGGACAGGGGGGCTCCTCGGGACCCAGTACTTC. Its translation is CSVGGTGGLLGTQYF.

The chain joins TRBV6-5 to TRBJ1-6; 8 bases match TRBD1. Per the germline V gene, CDR1 is MNHEY and CDR2 is SVGAGI. CDR3 length equals 14 residues. V dropped 4 bases and J dropped 7; count of bases not matched to a gene: 3. CDR3 in DNA: TGTGCCAGCAGTTCAGGGGGCCGGAATTCACCCCTCCACTTT. It is translated as CASSSGGRNSPLHF.